This T cell receptor (beta chain) was sequenced in a study of molecular identifiers for immune sequencing clone quantification. Methods described previously were used for bulk TCR libraries, and listed TCR primers were applied. From the PCR reads, TCRdb called clonotypes with MiXCR, one entry per CDR3 protein. The sample lists some 650,000 distinct CDR3 sequences, just under 20% occurring once. Study-level findings and limits: The study reportedly detected spiked Jurkat TCR RNA from one cell among approximately 1 million naive cells.

Naive CD8 T cells were sorted as CD8+CD4-CCR7+CD45RA+. The CDR3 is 15 residues long. CDR1 and CDR2 from the germline V gene are MNHEY and SVGEGT. V was clipped by 8 bases and J by 0 bases, with 13 bases between them. A remark on this clonotype: Its antigen is as yet unknown. This may come from a read error, since a much larger clone is one base off.

This chain connects TRBV6-2 or TRBV6-3 to TRBJ2-2; the D is unclear. The TCR comes from a human donor in good health. Some libraries in this study had Jurkat cell RNA spiked in. What was sequenced was naive CD8+ T cells from blood, with Jurkat cell RNA spiked in. Subset here: FACS-sorted CD8+CD4-CCR7+CD45RA+ naive T cells. The CDR3 is CASCPTLANTGELFF. CDR3 DNA: TGTGCCAGCTGTCCCACCCTTGCGAACACCGGGGAGCTGTTTTTT.